This TCR beta chain originates from a study of control samples from healthy donors and cancer patients. V lost 6 bases to trimming and J lost 2 bases, with 11 bases between them. CDR3 size: 14 residues. From germline, CDR1 is MNHEY and CDR2 SVGEGT. TCRdb's copy holds only in-frame clones and misses some; the assay was immunoSEQ multiplex PCR. The table records around 230,000 clones, about 95% of them present only once. This chain uses TRBV6-2 or TRBV6-3 with TRBJ1-5, with a weak D call TRBD1 (6 bases). The clonotype comes from a man between 45 and 60 years old in good health. Material for sequencing was blood. Here the CDR3 reads CASSHPGGNQPQHF. CDR3 DNA sequence: TGTGCCAGCAGCCACCCAGGGGGCAATCAGCCCCAGCATTTT.